Each of the 24 T cell receptor beta chains below was sequenced from the same sample in a study of response to subunit inactivated influenza vaccine. In TCRdb, the RT-PCR reads were re-called with MiXCR into one record per CDR3 protein. The table shows 450,000 to 700,000 distinct CDR3 sequences, with 11% to 15% occurring only once. The sample in question was PBMCs from blood, obtained about 12 days after vaccination. These receptors were taken from a man in his fifties who received an inactivated influenza vaccine.

This clonotype was observed a few times. This rearrangement joins TRBV20-1 to TRBJ1-5; D is unclear. Germline lookup yields CDR1 DFQATT and CDR2 SNEGSKA (reference sequence). The V end was cut by 0 bases, the J end by 5 bases, with 14 bases between. The CDR3 has 15 amino acids. The CDR3 is CSARDRRRNHQPQHF. Written as DNA, the CDR3 is TGCAGTGCTAGAGATCGCAGACGTAATCATCAGCCCCAGCATTTT.

This clonotype was seen a handful of times. The chain uses TRBV20-1 and TRBJ1-4, with 9 bases aligning to TRBD1. The CDR3 spans 14 residues. The ends lost 0 bases at V and 4 bases at J; junction bases unmatched: 0. Germline lookup yields CDR1 DFQATT and CDR2 SNEGSKA (reference sequence). CDR3 coding DNA: TGCAGTGCTAGAGAGGACAGGGGTAATGAAAAACTGTTTTTT. Protein product: CSAREDRGNEKLFF.

V and J are TRBV5-1 and TRBJ2-6; D is uncertain. V lost 0 bases and J 0 bases, leaving 7 bases between the germline ends. This CDR3 contains 16 residues. The germline gives CDR1 SGHRS, CDR2 YFSETQ. The CDR3 bases are TGCGCCAGCAGCTTGGCCGGCGACTCTGGGGCCAACGTCCTGACTTTC. Protein sequence: CASSLAGDSGANVLTF.

This clonotype has more than one count but fewer than ten. The rearrangement uses TRBV20-1 and TRBJ2-1, with 11 nucleotides matching TRBD2. With 5 bases clipped from V and 7 bases from J, the junction kept 7 bases outside the gene matches. The CDR3 has 14 residues. Germline loops: CDR1 DFQATT, CDR2 SNEGSKA (reference sequence). The CDR3 DNA reads TGCAGTGCTTACACTAGCGGGAGAGTTAATGAGCAGTTCTTC. As protein: CSAYTSGRVNEQFF.

The genes are TRBV19 and TRBJ2-7; the D is unclear. This CDR3 spans 13 amino acids. Germline V lookup: CDR1 LNHDA, CDR2 SQIVND (reference sequence). Between the trimmed V and J ends, which lost 5 bases and 4 bases, there was a span of 12 bases. This chain's CDR3 is CASSPADLYEQYF. In DNA form, the CDR3 reads TGTGCCAGTAGTCCAGCTGACCTATACGAGCAGTACTTC.

V gene TRBV6-2 or TRBV6-3 combines with J gene TRBJ2-1, with TRBD2 matching over 12 bases. This CDR3 comprises 16 residues. V trimming: 2 bases; J trimming: 5 bases; junction bases outside the gene matches: 4. From germline, CDR1 is MNHEY and CDR2 SVGEGT. The CDR3 sequence: CASSYLAGGPNNEQFF. The CDR3 DNA reads TGTGCCAGCAGTTACCTAGCGGGAGGGCCCAACAATGAGCAGTTCTTC.

In this sample, this clonotype turned up a few times. This sequence joins TRBV7-2 and TRBJ1-2, with TRBD1 as a possible D gene (6 bases). This CDR3 has 13 amino acids. In germline, CDR1 is SGHTA, CDR2 FQGNSA. With 1 base removed from V and 8 bases from J, the gap between germline ends came to 11 bases. The CDR3: CASSLVPGEGYTF. CDR3 sequence (DNA): TGTGCCAGCAGCTTAGTCCCAGGGGAAGGCTACACCTTC.

This clonotype was observed a few times. V is TRBV29-1 and J is TRBJ2-5; D ambiguous. From germline, CDR1 is SQVTM and CDR2 ANQGSEA. The CDR3 extends over 10 amino acids. V shed 8 bases and J shed 5 bases, with 9 bases lying between them. The DNA of the CDR3 is TGCAGCACCCGAACGGAGACCCAGTACTTC. It translates to CSTRTETQYF.

In its sample, this clonotype was seen a few times. This sequence joins TRBV6-2 or TRBV6-3 and TRBJ2-1, with D possibly TRBD2 on 6 matching bases. The CDR3 is 14 residues long. Germline V CDR1 and CDR2: MNHEY, SVGEGT. The germline V and J ends were trimmed by 7 bases and 5 bases, with 15 bases remaining between them. CDR3 coding DNA: TGTGCCAGCACGGGAGCGGAGAAGAACAATGAGCAGTTCTTC. Translation gives CASTGAEKNNEQFF.

This rearrangement joins TRBV18 to TRBJ2-3; D may be TRBD1 (5 bases). CDR3 length: 14 residues. The ends were cut back, 2 bases at V and 0 bases at J, with 6 bases in the middle. Germline assignment: CDR1 KGHSH and CDR2 LQKENI. The CDR3 is CASSPAGSTDTQYF. Here the CDR3 DNA reads TGTGCCAGCTCACCAGCAGGGAGCACAGATACGCAGTATTTT.

V and J are TRBV12-3 or TRBV12-4 and TRBJ2-2; D not resolved. Trimming removed 6 bases from V and 4 bases from J, with 12 bases in between. The CDR3 loop spans 14 amino acids. CDR3 loop: CASSQDRSTGELFF. The CDR3 region has the DNA TGTGCCAGCAGCCAGGACCGATCCACCGGGGAGCTGTTTTTT.

In this sample, this clonotype turned up a few times. The rearrangement links TRBV6-2 or TRBV6-3 to TRBJ2-1; the match to TRBD2 covers 8 bases. This CDR3 has 16 residues. The ends lost 0 bases at V and 5 bases at J; junction bases unmatched: 6. Germline V gene data show CDR1 as MNHEY and CDR2 as SVGEGT. CDR3 nucleotides: TGTGCCAGCAGTTACTCTAGCGGGGCGCTTCACAATGAGCAGTTCTTC. Its protein is CASSYSSGALHNEQFF.

This clonotype was seen at least ten times. The chain links TRBV11-2 to TRBJ2-3; D is undetermined. Germline V CDR1 and CDR2: SGHAT, FQNNGV. This CDR3 has 14 amino acids. Trimming took 2 bases from V and 4 from J, leaving 10 bases between them. The CDR3 DNA reads as TGTGCCAGCAGCTTACTCGGCTTTGCAGATACGCAGTATTTT. Its translation is CASSLLGFADTQYF.

This chain connects TRBV20-1 to TRBJ2-7, with 8 bases that match TRBD2. The length of the CDR3 is 16 residues. V shed 0 bases, J shed 6 bases, and the junction held 13 bases outside the gene matches. Germline V CDR1 and CDR2: DFQATT, SNEGSKA (reference sequence). The CDR3 here is CSARDARRAGGVEQYF. The CDR3 nucleotides read TGCAGTGCTAGAGATGCCAGACGCGCGGGAGGAGTCGAGCAGTACTTC.

This clonotype was observed a handful of times. The chain is built from TRBV6-1 and TRBJ2-7; D ambiguous. V dropped 3 bases and J dropped 7 bases, with 13 bases sitting between them. The germline V gene encodes CDR1 MNHNS and CDR2 SASEGT. The CDR3 is 13 amino acids. The CDR3 protein is CASSDRPLKEQYF. The CDR3 nucleotides are TGTGCCAGCAGTGACCGCCCCCTTAAAGAGCAGTACTTC.

This clonotype came up a few times. The chain combines TRBV7-2 with TRBJ1-5; TRBD1 matches 10 bases. Germline-derived CDR1 and CDR2 are SGHTA and FQGNSA. CDR3 length equals 16 residues. With 5 bases clipped from V and 7 bases from J, the junction kept 11 bases outside the gene matches. The CDR3 loop reads CASSTTGTGVGQPQHF. The DNA of the CDR3 is TGTGCCAGCAGCACGACCGGGACAGGGGTTGGGCAGCCCCAGCATTTT.

The V gene is TRBV29-1, the J gene TRBJ2-7; D call uncertain. CDR1 SQVTM and CDR2 ANQGSEA come from the germline V gene. The V end was cut by 6 bases, the J end by 3 bases, with 12 bases between. This CDR3 has 12 residues. This CDR3 is CSVAIRSYEQYF. The CDR3 DNA reads TGCAGCGTGGCCATTAGGAGCTACGAGCAGTACTTC.

This clonotype was recorded a few times. The gene calls are TRBV4-3 and TRBJ2-3; 11 nucleotides agree with TRBD2. The CDR3 sequence is 19 residues long. The J segment lost 6 bases and the V segment lost 0 bases, leaving 14 bases of the junction unmatched. Germline CDR1 reads LGHNA; CDR2 reads YSLEER. The DNA of the CDR3 is TGCGCCAGCAGCCAAGATACACTAGCGGGAGCCATTTCGGGGGATACGCAGTATTTT. This translates into CASSQDTLAGAISGDTQYF.

V gene TRBV19 combines with J gene TRBJ2-7; D is unresolved. The CDR3 runs 13 residues. V lost 1 base, J lost 3 bases, and 7 bases lay in between. Germline-derived CDR1 and CDR2 are LNHDA and SQIVND (reference sequence). CDR3 nucleotide sequence: TGTGCCAGTAGTATAGCCCTGATCTACGAGCAGTACTTC. Protein sequence: CASSIALIYEQYF.

This chain links TRBV10-3 with TRBJ2-3; TRBD1 agrees at 9 bases. The CDR3 length is 14 residues. Trimming at V came to 7 bases and at J to 4 bases, leaving 6 bases not matched to a gene. CDR1 and CDR2 (germline): ENHRY, SYGVKD. CDR3: CAIKNRGLSDTQYF. The DNA of the CDR3 is TGTGCCATCAAGAACAGGGGGCTTTCAGATACGCAGTATTTT.

This clonotype was seen at least ten times. V and J are TRBV3-1 and TRBJ2-2, with unresolved D. Trimming shortened V by 4 bases and J by 2 bases, and 8 bases separated the two germline ends. The CDR3 is 14 residues long. Germline V gives CDR1 LGHDT, CDR2 YNNKEL (reference sequence). In DNA form, the CDR3 reads TGTGCCAGCAGCCGCCGAGGTAACACCGGGGAGCTGTTTTTT. It specifies CASSRRGNTGELFF.

The J gene is TRBJ2-1, the V gene TRBV2; the D is unclear. V lost 8 bases, J lost 10 bases, and 12 bases lay in between. The CDR3 runs to 11 residues. Germline values: CDR1 SNHLY, CDR2 FYNNEI. The DNA for the CDR3 is TGTGCCAGCGGGTCCGGCAGAGAGCAGTTCTTC. Encoded protein: CASGSGREQFF.

This clonotype was seen more than once but under ten times. V gene TRBV7-8 combines with J gene TRBJ2-3; 7 bases are a match to TRBD2. The CDR3 spans 18 residues. Germline V gene data show CDR1 as SGHVS and CDR2 as FQNEAQ. Unmatched junction bases numbered 15, after V lost 2 bases and J lost 4 bases. The CDR3 DNA sequence: TGTGCCAGCAGCTTAAGGTGGCGGGGCGGGAGAGTGGCAGATACGCAGTATTTT. Residues: CASSLRWRGGRVADTQYF.

This clonotype was seen at least ten times. This chain uses TRBV20-1 with TRBJ1-2, with D hard to call. Trimming shortened V by 3 bases and J by 3 bases, and 8 bases separated the two germline ends. The CDR3 is 12 residues long. Germline V gene lookup returns CDR1 DFQATT and CDR2 SNEGSKA (reference sequence). The CDR3 coding sequence is TGCAGTGCTAGTCCCGGGGACTATGGCTACACCTTC. It is translated as CSASPGDYGYTF.